Each of the 17 T cell receptor beta chains below was sequenced from the same sample in a study of CD8 T cells in Susac syndrome. RNA, at roughly 0.45 to 1 ug, was reverse transcribed with random hexamers. MiXCR was run by TCRdb on the immunoSEQ multiplex PCR reads, yielding one entry per CDR3 protein. The sample gives about 300,000 distinct CDR3 sequences, about 89% of which show up once; more than 0.15% is in the top ten. Sequenced input: CD8+ T cells from PBMCs. All receptors come from a human donor with multiple sclerosis.

The chain links TRBV6-5 to TRBJ1-4; possibly TRBD1 for D (5 bases). Germline CDR1 MNHEY, CDR2 SVGAGI. V was cut by 3 bases and J by 7 bases, with 9 bases left in between. The CDR3 is made up of 13 amino acids. The CDR3 protein is CASSYGRGEKLFF. DNA of the CDR3: TGTGCCAGCAGTTATGGGAGGGGTGAAAAACTGTTTTTT.

This rearrangement joins TRBV10-3 to TRBJ2-3, with D tentatively TRBD2 (7 bases). Trimming shortened V by 0 bases and J by 1 base, and 11 bases separated the two germline ends. This CDR3 is 16 amino acids long. CDR1 and CDR2 from the germline V gene are ENHRY and SYGVKD. CDR3 sequence (DNA): TGTGCCATCAGTGAGTCTTGGGGGGGCGGCACAGATACGCAGTATTTT. This gives the protein CAISESWGGGTDTQYF.

The sample holds one count of this clonotype. The gene calls are TRBV6-5 and TRBJ2-7, with D maybe TRBD1 (5 bases). The germline V gene has CDR1 MNHEY and CDR2 SVGAGI. The CDR3 length is 13 residues. The V end lost 6 bases, the J end lost 1 base, and 10 bases lay between the germline ends. CDR3 loop: CASRQRGSYEQYF. In DNA, the CDR3 is TGTGCCAGCAGGCAAAGGGGATCCTACGAGCAGTACTTC.

V and J are TRBV20-1 and TRBJ2-7; 8 bases are shared with TRBD2. Trimming removed 4 bases from V and 0 bases from J; junction bases left unmatched: 8. Germline-derived CDR1 and CDR2 are DFQATT and SNEGSKA (reference sequence). This CDR3 is built from 15 residues. The CDR3 coding sequence is TGCAGTGCTACCCCACGCGGGAGGTTCTCCTACGAGCAGTACTTC. Its protein is CSATPRGRFSYEQYF.

The rearrangement uses TRBV6-5 and TRBJ2-1, with TRBD2 matching over 12 bases. The CDR3 length is 16 residues. Germline CDR1 is MNHEY and CDR2 is SVGAGI. After removal of 0 bases from V and 7 bases from J, the junction contained 4 bases not matched to a gene. The CDR3: CASSYSWTSGKNEQFF. The CDR3 DNA follows: TGTGCCAGCAGTTACTCTTGGACTAGCGGGAAAAATGAGCAGTTCTTC.

The CDR3 region is CASRSDLGQGYGYTF. The CDR3 nucleotides read TGCGCCAGCAGGTCAGATCTAGGACAGGGCTATGGCTACACCTTC. J is TRBJ1-2 and V is TRBV4-1; TRBD1 matches at 8 bases. This CDR3 is built from 15 residues. J gave up 4 bases and V 6 bases, and 10 bases lay outside the gene matches. From germline, CDR1 is MGHRA and CDR2 YSYEKL.

The chain recombines TRBV7-9 with TRBJ2-1; maybe TRBD2 (8 bases). The germline V gene has CDR1 SEHNR and CDR2 FQNEAQ (reference sequence). The CDR3 totals 17 residues. V was pared by 6 bases and J by 12 bases, with 30 bases between. CDR3 DNA sequence: TGTGCCAGCAGAACAGGGACTAGTCTGGGGTCGAACAGGGGGCAGTTCTTC. It codes for CASRTGTSLGSNRGQFF.

The chain links TRBV7-2 to TRBJ2-4; D call uncertain. The CDR3 totals 15 residues. CDR1 and CDR2 from the germline V gene are SGHTA and FQGNSA. Trimming removed 6 bases at V and 1 base at J, with 13 bases between. CDR3 region: CASRASRAAKNIQYF. The CDR3 nucleotides are TGTGCCAGCAGGGCGTCCCGAGCGGCCAAAAACATTCAGTACTTC.

The genes are TRBV20-1 and TRBJ1-1; a weak D match, TRBD1 (6 bases). V lost 7 bases, J lost 1 base, and 22 bases lay in between. The CDR3 runs 16 residues. Germline CDR1 DFQATT, CDR2 SNEGSKA (reference sequence). In DNA form, the CDR3 reads TGCAGTGTTAGGGGGGCGCGGGTAATGGGGAACACTGAAGCTTTCTTT. It codes for CSVRGARVMGNTEAFF.

The CDR3 reads CASSPRGTLIRETQYF. The CDR3 DNA follows: TGTGCCAGCAGTCCCCGTGGAACGCTCATTAGGGAGACCCAGTACTTC. The chain links TRBV27 to TRBJ2-5; D is ambiguous. CDR1 is MNHEY, CDR2 SMNVEV, per germline (reference sequence). V was clipped by 5 bases and J by 5 bases, with 21 bases between them. The CDR3 totals 16 residues.

The V call is TRBV6-6, the J call TRBJ2-7; TRBD1 might be the D (6 bases). The V end lost 2 bases, the J end lost 2 bases, and 13 bases lay between the germline ends. The CDR3 consists of 15 residues. Germline CDR1 is MNHNY and CDR2 is SVGAGI (reference sequence). CDR3 DNA sequence: TGTGCCAGCAGTTACACTGAAACAGGGACCTACGAGCAGTACTTC. It encodes CASSYTETGTYEQYF.

V is TRBV20-1 and J is TRBJ2-1; D perhaps matches TRBD1 (10 bases). The germline V and J ends were trimmed by 0 bases and 4 bases, with 25 bases remaining between them. The germline gives CDR1 DFQATT, CDR2 SNEGSKA (reference sequence). The CDR3 sequence is 19 residues long. The CDR3 DNA reads TGCAGTGCTAGAGAGGGACAGGGGCGCAGCGGGAGGCGGTACAATGAGCAGTTCTTC. Translated, it gives CSAREGQGRSGRRYNEQFF.

On this clonotype: At one end the junction does not follow the germline gene, possibly because of a read error. The chain joins TRBV20-1 to TRBJ2-5, with D maybe TRBD2 (6 bases). Germline CDR1 and CDR2: DFQATT and SNEGSKA (reference sequence). The CDR3 spans 18 residues. The CDR3 DNA reads TGCAGTGCTGGAGATTGGGGCGGGATGGGTCGGTGGGAAGAGACCCAGTACTTC. As protein: CSAGDWGGMGRWEETQYF.

The chain uses TRBV20-1 and TRBJ2-1, with 9 bases matching TRBD2. The CDR3 is made up of 17 amino acids. Germline loops: CDR1 DFQATT, CDR2 SNEGSKA (reference sequence). The V segment lost 1 base and the J segment 7 bases; nucleotides outside the gene matches: 14. This CDR3 is CSARGDVASGTGNEQFF. CDR3 nucleotides: TGCAGTGCTAGAGGGGATGTGGCTAGCGGGACGGGGAATGAGCAGTTCTTC.

The chain combines TRBV7-9 with TRBJ2-5; D remains ambiguous. The CDR3 covers 13 residues. Germline V lookup: CDR1 SEHNR, CDR2 FQNEAQ (reference sequence). V dropped 2 bases and J dropped 3 bases, with 7 bases sitting between them. CDR3 DNA: TGTGCCAGCAGCTTATCTAGGGAAGAGACCCAGTACTTC. This encodes CASSLSREETQYF.

DNA for the CDR3: TGTGCCAGTAGTATAGGTCCCGGGACAGAGAGAAATCAGCCCCAGCATTTT. Protein product: CASSIGPGTERNQPQHF. The V call is TRBV19, the J call TRBJ1-5; 7 bases map to TRBD1. V trimming: 1 base; J trimming: 4 bases; junction bases outside the gene matches: 10. CDR1 is LNHDA and CDR2 is SQIVND in the germline V gene (reference sequence). CDR3 length: 17 amino acids.

The gene calls are TRBV18 and TRBJ2-7; D may correspond to TRBD1 or TRBD2 (5 bases each). V lost 4 bases to trimming and J lost 0 bases, with 10 bases between them. This CDR3 is 14 amino acids long. Germline V gene data show CDR1 as KGHSH and CDR2 as LQKENI. CDR3 in amino acids: CASSHRDASYEQYF. For the CDR3, the DNA is TGTGCCAGCTCACACCGGGACGCCTCCTACGAGCAGTACTTC. The whole variable domain, remainder taken from reference TRBV18 and TRBJ2-7, is NAGVMQNPRHLVRRRGQEARLRCSPMKGHSHVYWYRQLPEEGLKFMVYLQKENIIDESGMPKERFSAEFPKEGPSILRIQQVVRGDSAAYFCASSHRDASYEQYFGPGTRLTVT.